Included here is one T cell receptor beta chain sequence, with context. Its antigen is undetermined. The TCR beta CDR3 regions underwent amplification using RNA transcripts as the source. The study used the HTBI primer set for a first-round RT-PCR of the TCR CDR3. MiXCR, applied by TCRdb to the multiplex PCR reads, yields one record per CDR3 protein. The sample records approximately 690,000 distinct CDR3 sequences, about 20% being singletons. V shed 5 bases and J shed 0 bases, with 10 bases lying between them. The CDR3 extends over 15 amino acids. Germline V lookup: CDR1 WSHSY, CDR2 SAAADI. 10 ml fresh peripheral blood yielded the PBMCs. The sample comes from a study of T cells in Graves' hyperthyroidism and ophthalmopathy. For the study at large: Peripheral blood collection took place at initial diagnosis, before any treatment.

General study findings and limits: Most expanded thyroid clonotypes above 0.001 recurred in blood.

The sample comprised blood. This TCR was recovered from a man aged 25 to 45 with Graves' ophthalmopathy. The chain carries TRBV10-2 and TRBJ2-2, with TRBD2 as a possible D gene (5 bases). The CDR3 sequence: CASSRPGTNTGELFF. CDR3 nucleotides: TGCGCCAGCAGTCGTCCGGGGACGAACACCGGGGAGCTGTTTTTT.